The source of this TCR beta chain is a study of blood T cells in healthy people across ages. Study conclusions and caveats: Underestimates were what the diversity estimates from one million T cells were considered to be. Age showed a roughly linear inverse relationship with TCR beta diversity per million T cells. No conclusive comparison of naive versus antigen-experienced cells was possible with unsorted PBMCs.

For the second PCR, which ran for about 6 to 11 cycles, a sample-barcoded 5' primer and a J-beta primer mix were used. A tag from a template-switch adaptor with 12 random nucleotides marked each cDNA molecule. TCRdb used MiXCR to reprocess the 5' RACE reads, holding one entry per CDR3 protein. Of about 830,000 distinct CDR3 sequences listed, about 62% are singletons. In this sample, this clonotype turned up once. As yet, its antigen is unknown. This CDR3 has 14 amino acids. Trimming at V came to 8 bases and at J to 4 bases, leaving 9 bases not matched to a gene. The sequencing input was blood. The source is a man between 25 and 39 years old in good health. The chain has TRBV12-3 or TRBV12-4 and TRBJ2-5, with 8 bases matching TRBD2. The CDR3 region is CASFRSGGGETQYF. CDR3 in DNA: TGTGCCAGCTTCCGAAGCGGGGGAGGAGAGACCCAGTACTTC.